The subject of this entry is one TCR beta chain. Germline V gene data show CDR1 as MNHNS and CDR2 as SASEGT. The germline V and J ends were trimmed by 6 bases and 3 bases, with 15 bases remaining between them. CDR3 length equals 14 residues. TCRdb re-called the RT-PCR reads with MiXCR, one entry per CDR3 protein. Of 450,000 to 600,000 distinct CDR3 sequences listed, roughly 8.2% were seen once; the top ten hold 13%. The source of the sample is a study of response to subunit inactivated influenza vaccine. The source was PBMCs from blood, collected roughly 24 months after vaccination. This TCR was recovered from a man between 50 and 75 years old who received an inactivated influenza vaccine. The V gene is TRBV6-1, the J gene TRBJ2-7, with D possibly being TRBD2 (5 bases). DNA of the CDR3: TGTGCCAGCAGAGGAGCGGCCCCCGGCTACGAGCAGTACTTC. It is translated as CASRGAAPGYEQYF.